The rows below give T cell receptor delta chains drawn from one sample of a study of Vδ1+ human thymocytes. TCRdb made new clone calls on the multiplex PCR reads using CATT. The table has some 25,000 delta-chain clones, approximately 7% seen once. Sequencing used Vdelta1+ gamma-delta thymocytes from the thymus. The receptor source for this set is a girl under three years old who had congenital heart surgery. CDR3s leave out the opening cysteine and the closing phenylalanine or tryptophan. The order of the fields is J gene, V gene, CDR3 protein.

J gene: TRDJ1
V gene: TRDV1
CDR3 protein: ALGELGPWGIVGILADKLI

J gene: TRDJ1
V gene: TRDV1
CDR3 protein: ALGELSHPTGGLGDTDKLI

J gene: TRDJ1
V gene: TRDV1
CDR3 protein: ALGEPSAFLNSGGPRHSHDKLI

J gene: TRDJ1
V gene: TRDV1
CDR3 protein: ALGDNLGSSVAFLLPRKKLI

J gene: TRDJ1
V gene: TRDV1
CDR3 protein: ALGVPILGITDKLI

J gene: TRDJ1
V gene: TRDV1
CDR3 protein: ALGEYVTSGLGDTDKLI

J gene: TRDJ1
V gene: TRDV1
CDR3 protein: ALGEHPPPTGGENTDKLI

J gene: TRDJ1
V gene: TRDV1
CDR3 protein: ALGERSGRLGLGNTDKLI

J gene: TRDJ1
V gene: TRDV1
CDR3 protein: ALGERVLYTFWGRHTDKLI

J gene: TRDJ1
V gene: TRDV1
CDR3 protein: ALGEITRLLGDIGPRDTDKLI

J gene: TRDJ1
V gene: TRDV1
CDR3 protein: ALGVPGIFPGYWGRRVTDKLI

J gene: TRDJ1
V gene: TRDV1
CDR3 protein: ALGEPLIRWGIKTDKLI

J gene: TRDJ1
V gene: TRDV2
CDR3 protein: ACDKSWGIRPPIHTDKLI

J gene: TRDJ1
V gene: TRDV1
CDR3 protein: ALGELGGRPVLINSPDKLI

J gene: TRDJ1
V gene: TRDV1
CDR3 protein: ALGECSGDPTGYTDKLI

J gene: TRDJ1
V gene: TRDV1
CDR3 protein: ALGEYRNPTNWGRSYTDKLI

J gene: TRDJ2
V gene: TRDV2
CDR3 protein: ACDVLTTAFLGDTAQLF

J gene: TRDJ1
V gene: TRDV1
CDR3 protein: ALGEPVPTSSGGLLERGKLI

J gene: TRDJ1
V gene: TRDV1
CDR3 protein: ALGGIGASYSPNTDKLI

J gene: TRDJ1
V gene: TRDV1
CDR3 protein: ALGELRTRELGDNVADKLI

J gene: TRDJ1
V gene: TRDV1
CDR3 protein: ALGETGLGDTQGHTDKLI

J gene: TRDJ1
V gene: TRDV1
CDR3 protein: ALGERTGFLLGAPATDKLI

J gene: TRDJ1
V gene: TRDV1
CDR3 protein: ALGGKRPAYWGISAYTDKLI

J gene: TRDJ1
V gene: TRDV1
CDR3 protein: ALGEIGLAGGYEYTDKLI

J gene: TRDJ1
V gene: TRDV1
CDR3 protein: ALGEASLGDTRGRFAYTDKLI

J gene: TRDJ1
V gene: TRDV1
CDR3 protein: ALGEKPLGLRTDKLI

J gene: TRDJ1
V gene: TRDV1
CDR3 protein: ALGALDYSRPVMGDTRGTDKLI

J gene: TRDJ1
V gene: TRDV1
CDR3 protein: ALVRTGLKLI

J gene: TRDJ1
V gene: TRDV1
CDR3 protein: ALGELNASPWGILYTDKLI

J gene: TRDJ1
V gene: TRDV1
CDR3 protein: ALGNPNPLTGGYTDKLI

J gene: TRDJ1
V gene: TRDV1
CDR3 protein: ALGELYTGGYATDKLI

J gene: TRDJ1
V gene: TRDV1
CDR3 protein: ALGVREIRGTDKLI

J gene: TRDJ1
V gene: TRDV1
CDR3 protein: ALGEGSYGLGTDKLI

J gene: TRDJ1
V gene: TRDV1
CDR3 protein: ALGVSKRDFFITDKLI

J gene: TRDJ1
V gene: TRDV1
CDR3 protein: ALGEGIFPIYASQYTDKLI

J gene: TRDJ1
V gene: TRDV1
CDR3 protein: ALGDPCSTGGYRLITDKLI

J gene: TRDJ1
V gene: TRDV1
CDR3 protein: ALGEHLRRIVRDTDKLI

J gene: TRDJ1
V gene: TRDV1
CDR3 protein: ALGEPPFGRTGLTLSVLGDGNTDKPI

J gene: TRDJ1
V gene: TRDV1
CDR3 protein: ALGDSEKWGIPLGDKLI

J gene: TRDJ1
V gene: TRDV1
CDR3 protein: ALGGSSQGGIPHTDKLI

J gene: TRDJ1
V gene: TRDV1
CDR3 protein: ALGDLAFPWFQGVNTDKLI

J gene: TRDJ1
V gene: TRDV1
CDR3 protein: ALGELKPKLYTGGYCDKLI

J gene: TRDJ1
V gene: TRDV1
CDR3 protein: ALGETIGPYWGLTDKLI

J gene: TRDJ1
V gene: TRDV1
CDR3 protein: ALGELTLPLPGIPPYTDKLI

J gene: TRDJ1
V gene: TRDV1
CDR3 protein: ALGELVSRLGDKGTDKLI

J gene: TRDJ1
V gene: TRDV1
CDR3 protein: ALGEPRFALAWYTDKLI

J gene: TRDJ1
V gene: TRDV1
CDR3 protein: ALGELYGAGWNDKLI

J gene: TRDJ1
V gene: TRDV1
CDR3 protein: ALGEPRYWGIQRADKLI

J gene: TRDJ1
V gene: TRDV1
CDR3 protein: ALGELKDFLHILDTDKLI

J gene: TRDJ1
V gene: TRDV1
CDR3 protein: ALGEGPGPLLGDKGTDKLI

J gene: TRDJ1
V gene: TRDV1
CDR3 protein: ALGEPHTPPPSGTGRQDKPI

J gene: TRDJ1
V gene: TRDV1
CDR3 protein: ALGGLTGPQASWGADKLI

J gene: TRDJ1
V gene: TRDV1
CDR3 protein: ALGELYGAGTDKLI

J gene: TRDJ1
V gene: TRDV1
CDR3 protein: ALGEQSKTGGYSYTDKLI

J gene: TRDJ1
V gene: TRDV1
CDR3 protein: ALGEFPFLGDTSDKLI

J gene: TRDJ1
V gene: TRDV1
CDR3 protein: ALGDIKGDTPYTDKLI

J gene: TRDJ1
V gene: TRDV1
CDR3 protein: ALGERTNLLGDTLVYTDKLI